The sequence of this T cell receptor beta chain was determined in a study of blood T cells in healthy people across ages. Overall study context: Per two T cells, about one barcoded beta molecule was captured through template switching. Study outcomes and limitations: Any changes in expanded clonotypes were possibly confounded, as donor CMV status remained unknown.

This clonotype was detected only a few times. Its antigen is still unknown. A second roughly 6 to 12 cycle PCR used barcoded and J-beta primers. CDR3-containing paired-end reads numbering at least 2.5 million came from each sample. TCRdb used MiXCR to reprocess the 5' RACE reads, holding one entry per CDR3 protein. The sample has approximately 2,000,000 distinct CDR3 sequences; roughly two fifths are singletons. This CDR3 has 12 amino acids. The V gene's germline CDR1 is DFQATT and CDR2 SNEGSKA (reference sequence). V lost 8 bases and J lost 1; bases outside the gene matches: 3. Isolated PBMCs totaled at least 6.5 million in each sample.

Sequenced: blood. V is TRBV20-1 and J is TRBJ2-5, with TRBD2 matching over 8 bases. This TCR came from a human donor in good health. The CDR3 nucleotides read TGCAGTCGAAGCGGGGGCCAAGAGACCCAGTACTTC. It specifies CSRSGGQETQYF.